The 27 T cell receptor beta chains given below trace back to one sample, sequenced in a study of identical twins. TCRdb reprocessed the 5' RACE reads via MiXCR and lists one record per CDR3 protein. The table lists 200,000 to 250,000 distinct CDR3 sequences, 5.5% to 7.5% of them singletons. These data also formed part of another study, on T cells expressing NK-cell markers.

Sequencing used CD8+ T cells sorted from blood. All receptors come from a woman between 18 and 29 years old in good health.

The chain employs TRBV11-2 and TRBJ2-5, with 7 bases matching TRBD2. J was trimmed by 3 bases and V by 5 bases; bases with no gene match: 12. This CDR3 has 16 amino acids. Per the germline V gene, CDR1 is SGHAT and CDR2 is FQNNGV. CDR3: CASSNSASGDEETQYF. The CDR3 nucleotides read TGTGCCAGCAGCAATTCCGCCAGCGGGGATGAAGAGACCCAGTACTTC.

The chain employs TRBV2 and TRBJ1-1; 7 positions agree with TRBD1. Germline values: CDR1 SNHLY, CDR2 FYNNEI. V shed 4 bases, J shed 2 bases, and the junction held 7 bases outside the gene matches. This CDR3 contains 15 residues. The CDR3 protein is CASSAYRGSNTEAFF. DNA for the CDR3: TGTGCCAGCAGTGCGTACAGGGGATCTAACACTGAAGCTTTCTTT.

This clonotype has just a few counts. The V and J genes are TRBV11-2 and TRBJ2-7; TRBD1 agrees at 8 bases. CDR3 size: 16 residues. The V segment lost 1 base and the J segment 2 bases; nucleotides outside the gene matches: 7. CDR1 is SGHAT and CDR2 is FQNNGV in the germline V gene. The CDR3 loop reads CASSLGRTGLAYEQYF. The CDR3, as DNA: TGTGCCAGCAGCTTAGGCCGGACAGGGTTGGCCTACGAGCAGTACTTC.

A few counts support this clonotype. The J gene is TRBJ2-3, the V gene TRBV6-2 or TRBV6-3; D not certain. The CDR3 has 13 residues. Germline values: CDR1 MNHEY, CDR2 SVGEGT. Trimming took off 2 bases at V and 5 bases at J, with 8 bases between the two ends. This CDR3 is CASSYPRRDTQYF. CDR3 bases: TGTGCCAGCAGTTACCCGAGACGAGATACGCAGTATTTT.

In its sample, this clonotype was seen a few times. V is TRBV7-9 and J is TRBJ2-1; D call uncertain. Germline assignment: CDR1 SEHNR and CDR2 FQNEAQ (reference sequence). CDR3 length equals 14 residues. The CDR3 loop reads CASRPPVGRNEQFF. The CDR3 DNA reads as TGTGCTTCCCGTCCCCCTGTAGGTCGGAATGAGCAGTTCTTC. Full variable domain (missing parts from reference TRBV7-9 and TRBJ2-1): DTGVSQNPRHKITKRGQNVTFRCDPISEHNRLYWYRQTLGQGPEFLTYFQNEAQLEKSRLLSDRFSAERPKGSFSTLEIQRTEQGDSAMYLCASRPPVGRNEQFFGPGTRLTVL.

The chain is built from TRBV4-2 and TRBJ1-1; no clear D gene. The CDR3 loop spans 13 amino acids. CDR1 and CDR2 from the germline V gene are LGHNA and YNFKEQ. Trimming left V 0 bases short and J 3 bases short, with 5 bases between. The CDR3 bases are TGTGCCAGCAGCCAAGAAACCTACACTGAAGCTTTCTTT. It translates to CASSQETYTEAFF.

The chain links TRBV11-3 to TRBJ2-2; D unclear. This CDR3 has 15 amino acids. Germline V gene lookup returns CDR1 SGHNT and CDR2 YENEEA. V was clipped by 6 bases and J by 3 bases, with 14 bases between them. The CDR3 nucleotides are TGTGCCAGCAGAAGCAGACAACCAGACACCGGGGAGCTGTTTTTT. Protein: CASRSRQPDTGELFF. Complete variable domain (other parts from reference TRBV11-3 and TRBJ2-2): EAGVVQSPRYKIIEKKQPVAFWCNPISGHNTLYWYLQNLGQGPELLIRYENEEAVDDSQLPKDRFSAERLKGVDSTLKIQPAELGDSAVYLCASRSRQPDTGELFFGEGSRLTVL.

The chain couples TRBV19 to TRBJ2-3, with 13 bases that match TRBD2. Germline CDR1 is LNHDA and CDR2 is SQIVND (reference sequence). The junction had 15 bases not matched to a gene; V was cut back by 6 bases and J by 6 bases. The CDR3 length is 18 residues. The CDR3 DNA reads as TGTGCCAGTAGCCTTTTAACTTGGACTAGCGGGAGTAGGGATACGCAGTATTTT. Protein sequence: CASSLLTWTSGSRDTQYF.

This clonotype has a handful of counts. The chain combines TRBV6-2 or TRBV6-3 with TRBJ1-2; D not certain. This CDR3 is built from 11 residues. The V gene lost 7 bases and the J gene lost 8 bases, with 11 bases spanning the gap. Germline V CDR1 and CDR2: MNHEY, SVGEGT. CDR3 sequence: CASTTGEGYTF. In nucleotides, the CDR3 is TGTGCCAGCACCACCGGGGAAGGCTACACCTTC.

This clonotype was recorded a few times. The chain is built from TRBV27 and TRBJ1-1, with TRBD1 as a possible D gene (5 bases). Per germline, CDR1 MNHEY and CDR2 SMNVEV (reference sequence). V lost 4 bases and J 4 bases, leaving 13 bases between the germline ends. This CDR3 has 14 amino acids. CDR3 protein: CASSWGFSSTEAFF. Written as DNA, the CDR3 is TGTGCCAGCAGTTGGGGGTTTAGCAGCACTGAAGCTTTCTTT.

This sequence joins TRBV12-5 and TRBJ1-5; no clear D. V was clipped by 7 bases and J by 6 bases, with 7 bases between them. The germline gives CDR1 LGHNT, CDR2 FRNRAP. The CDR3 runs to 11 residues. The CDR3 nucleotides read TGTGCTAGTGAAGACGGTCAGCCCCAGCATTTT. This translates into CASEDGQPQHF. Filled out from reference TRBV12-5 and TRBJ1-5, the complete variable domain reads DARVTQTPRHKVTEMGQEVTMRCQPILGHNTVFWYRQTMMQGLELLAYFRNRAPLDDSGMPKDRFSAEMPDATLATLKIQPSEPRDSAVYFCASEDGQPQHFGDGTRLSIL.

This clonotype was detected ten times or more. This sequence joins TRBV12-3 or TRBV12-4 and TRBJ2-3; a possible D gene is TRBD2 (6 bases). The CDR3 consists of 11 residues. With 7 bases removed from V and 7 bases from J, the gap between germline ends came to 9 bases. The CDR3 DNA follows: TGTGCCAGCAACGGCGGGAATACGCAGTATTTT. Translation: CASNGGNTQYF.

Ten or more counts support this clonotype. CDR3 residues: CASSLASVYEQYF. The CDR3 bases are TGTGCCAGCAGTTTGGCTAGCGTGTACGAGCAGTACTTC. The chain has TRBV12-3 or TRBV12-4 and TRBJ2-7; the D gene is possibly TRBD2 (6 bases). The CDR3 is 13 residues long. Deletions cut 3 bases from V and 4 bases from J, with 10 bases between.

This sequence joins TRBV7-9 and TRBJ1-2, with D unclear. The CDR3 covers 12 residues. Germline V lookup: CDR1 SEHNR, CDR2 FQNEAQ (reference sequence). Trimming left V 5 bases short and J 8 bases short, with 12 bases between. The CDR3 DNA follows: TGTGCCAGCAGCCTGACCACTTGGGGCTACACCTTC. It yields the protein CASSLTTWGYTF.

The chain joins TRBV5-1 to TRBJ2-1; a possible D gene is TRBD2 (5 bases). In germline, CDR1 is SGHRS, CDR2 YFSETQ. The CDR3 length is 16 residues. Trimming shortened V by 7 bases and J by 6 bases, and 23 bases separated the two germline ends. The CDR3 reads CASAPRLVTRANEQFF. The CDR3 region has the DNA TGCGCCAGCGCACCGAGGTTGGTCACTAGGGCCAATGAGCAGTTCTTC.

There are many counts of this clonotype. V and J are TRBV12-3 or TRBV12-4 and TRBJ2-5; possibly TRBD2 for D (5 bases). V gave up 5 bases and J gave up 5 bases, with 12 bases separating them. The length of the CDR3 is 13 residues. CDR3 in amino acids: CASSPGPGETQYF. Written as DNA, the CDR3 is TGTGCCAGCAGTCCCGGACCGGGGGAGACCCAGTACTTC.

This chain connects TRBV5-5 to TRBJ2-1; no reliable D call. Germline V CDR1 and CDR2: SGHKS, YYEKEE (reference sequence). The CDR3 runs 13 residues. The V gene lost 0 bases and the J gene lost 8 bases, with 9 bases spanning the gap. CDR3 amino acids: CASSLESFDEQFF. As DNA, the CDR3 is TGTGCCAGCAGCTTGGAAAGCTTTGATGAGCAGTTCTTC. The full variable domain, completed using reference TRBV5-5 and TRBJ2-1, is DAGVTQSPTHLIKTRGQQVTLRCSPISGHKSVSWYQQVLGQGPQFIFQYYEKEERGRGNFPDRFSARQFPNYSSELNVNALLLGDSALYLCASSLESFDEQFFGPGTRLTVL.

This clonotype showed up just a few times. The gene calls are TRBV9 and TRBJ2-3; 14 nucleotides match TRBD2. J lost 2 bases, V lost 6 bases, and 8 bases had no gene match. Germline lookup yields CDR1 SGDLS and CDR2 YYNGEE. The CDR3 has 17 residues. CDR3 nucleotides: TGTGCCAGCAAGGGGACTAGCGGGGGTTCGCCCACAGATACGCAGTATTTT. It specifies CASKGTSGGSPTDTQYF.

There are a few counts of this clonotype. This rearrangement joins TRBV29-1 to TRBJ2-3; no reliable D call. Germline CDR1 and CDR2: SQVTM and ANQGSEA. Trimming stripped 1 base from V and 11 bases from J, with 10 bases between. The length of the CDR3 is 11 residues. CDR3 loop: CSVEGTEQQYF. The CDR3 nucleotides read TGCAGCGTTGAAGGGACGGAGCAGCAGTATTTT.

A few counts support this clonotype. This chain connects TRBV6-2 or TRBV6-3 to TRBJ2-5; D gene ambiguous. Germline V lookup: CDR1 MNHEY, CDR2 SVGEGT. V lost 0 bases and J lost 8, with 16 bases in between. This CDR3 is 15 amino acids long. The CDR3 region has the DNA TGTGCCAGCAGTTACTCGGAGAACCCCGCTGGAACCCAGTACTTC. Translated: CASSYSENPAGTQYF.

This clonotype was counted many times. The chain recombines TRBV3-1 with TRBJ2-3; D is perhaps TRBD2 (6 bases). CDR1 LGHDT and CDR2 YNNKEL come from the germline V gene (reference sequence). The V and J ends lost 8 bases and 5 bases respectively, with 11 bases between them. This CDR3 spans 12 amino acids. CDR3 in amino acids: CASRDSLDTQYF. The CDR3 DNA reads as TGTGCCAGCCGGGACTCGCTAGATACGCAGTATTTT.

The sample holds a few counts of this clonotype. V and J are TRBV27 and TRBJ2-7; 10 positions match TRBD1. CDR1 and CDR2 from the germline V gene are MNHEY and SMNVEV (reference sequence). The CDR3 sequence is 16 residues long. V lost 5 bases to trimming and J lost 1 base; unmatched junction nucleotides: 8. The DNA of the CDR3 is TGTGCCAGCAGTCTTGGACAGGGGGTATCTTCCTACGAGCAGTACTTC. Its protein product is CASSLGQGVSSYEQYF.

V usage is TRBV2 and J usage is TRBJ1-1, with D unclear. The V and J ends lost 10 bases and 4 bases respectively, with 19 bases between them. The germline gives CDR1 SNHLY, CDR2 FYNNEI. This CDR3 comprises 14 residues. CDR3 sequence: CAIAHASTGTEAFF. CDR3 nucleotides: TGTGCCATTGCTCACGCGTCTACCGGCACTGAAGCTTTCTTT.

This clonotype was observed a handful of times. This chain uses TRBV19 with TRBJ2-3; 7 nucleotides align to TRBD2. Germline trimming cut 3 bases from V and 0 bases from J; bases unmatched to any gene: 3. Germline CDR1 and CDR2: LNHDA and SQIVND (reference sequence). The CDR3 runs 15 residues. The CDR3 sequence is CASSIWRESTDTQYF. The CDR3 coding sequence is TGTGCCAGTAGTATCTGGCGGGAGAGCACAGATACGCAGTATTTT.

The chain carries TRBV11-2 and TRBJ2-6, with D uncertain. Germline-derived CDR1 and CDR2 are SGHAT and FQNNGV. Trimming removed 5 bases at V and 0 bases at J, with 8 bases between. CDR3 length: 15 amino acids. The CDR3 is CASSTVISGANVLTF. As DNA, the CDR3 is TGTGCCAGCAGCACCGTCATCTCTGGGGCCAACGTCCTGACTTTC.

This clonotype came up a few times. Here the CDR3 DNA reads TGCGCCAGCAGCTTGATATCGGGGGGCCGTTTTGATTCACCCCTCCACTTT. This encodes CASSLISGGRFDSPLHF. This chain links TRBV5-1 with TRBJ1-6, with a possible D match to TRBD1 (6 bases). V lost 1 base and J 8 bases, leaving 19 bases between the germline ends. Germline values: CDR1 SGHRS, CDR2 YFSETQ. This CDR3 has 17 amino acids. Supplemented by reference TRBV5-1 and TRBJ1-6, the full variable domain reads KAGVTQTPRYLIKTRGQQVTLSCSPISGHRSVSWYQQTPGQGLQFLFEYFSETQRNKGNFPGRFSGRQFSNSRSEMNVSTLELGDSALYLCASSLISGGRFDSPLHFGNGTRLTVT.

In its sample, this clonotype was seen many times. The V gene is TRBV19, the J gene TRBJ2-1; 7 positions match TRBD2. Germline CDR1 and CDR2: LNHDA and SQIVND (reference sequence). V dropped 1 base and J dropped 1; count of bases not matched to a gene: 4. This CDR3 has 16 amino acids. CDR3 in DNA: TGTGCCAGTAGTATAGCTTGGCGGGGGTCCTACAATGAGCAGTTCTTC. Translating gives CASSIAWRGSYNEQFF.